This T cell receptor (beta chain) stems from a study of blood T cell repertoires in COVID-19. Data came from immunoSEQ multiplex PCR; TCRdb stores just in-frame clones and leaves some out. This sample has 90,000 to 130,000 clones, with 70% to 90% found just once. This CDR3 is built from 12 residues. Germline CDR1 is SGHAT and CDR2 is FQNNGV. V lost 8 bases and J lost 4; bases outside the gene matches: 1. This receptor was identified in a man aged 35-49 years with acute or convalescent COVID-19. Sequencing used peripheral blood. The rearrangement joins TRBV11-2 to TRBJ2-3; 9 bases are shared with TRBD1. The CDR3 coding sequence is TGTGCCAGCGGACAGGGGTCAGATACGCAGTATTTT. Translation: CASGQGSDTQYF.